This TCR beta chain is from a study of identical twins. Trimming left V 7 bases short and J 0 bases short, with 9 bases between. Looked up from germline, CDR1 is MNHEY and CDR2 is SVGEGT. The CDR3 extends over 13 amino acids. Concerning this clonotype: Its antigen is currently unknown.

Findings and limits, study-wide: Models underestimated out-of-frame TCR alpha sharing in monozygotic twins. Sequences that were out-of-frame, alpha and twin-shared displayed an excess of low generation probability.

Through template switching, a universal primer site was introduced, and the cDNA contained unique molecular identifiers. TCRdb passed the 5' RACE reads through MiXCR, listing each CDR3 protein once. Seen here are 700,000 to 950,000 distinct CDR3 sequences, roughly an eighth observed once, and the top ten hold around 1.6%. These data are also associated with another study on yellow fever vaccine responses in identical twins.

This TCR derives from a young woman in good health. The sequenced material came from PBMCs. The chain links TRBV6-2 or TRBV6-3 to TRBJ1-1; no definite D call. The CDR3 reads CASKQPVNTEAFF. In DNA form, the CDR3 reads TGTGCCAGCAAGCAGCCGGTGAACACTGAAGCTTTCTTT.